Presented here are 2 T cell receptor beta chains from one specimen sequenced in a study of early T cells in non-severe SARS-CoV-2 infection. TCRdb reprocessed the 5' RACE reads via MiXCR and lists one record per CDR3 protein. The sample shows 55,000 to 70,000 distinct CDR3 sequences, roughly 4.9% of them seen only once. Material: whole blood, obtained at baseline. Every receptor here comes from an adult who was a healthcare worker with PCR-confirmed SARS-CoV-2 infection or an uninfected control (not recorded which). The donor label of this sample is uncertain.

This clonotype occurred many times. The rearrangement uses TRBV29-1 and TRBJ2-7; TRBD1 agrees at 9 bases. The CDR3 is 14 amino acids. Germline trimming cut 4 bases from V and 2 bases from J; bases unmatched to any gene: 6. In germline, CDR1 is SQVTM, CDR2 ANQGSEA. CDR3 in DNA: TGCAGCGTTGCCGGACAGGGGATGGCCTACGAGCAGTACTTC. Its protein product is CSVAGQGMAYEQYF.

This clonotype was seen repeatedly, ten times or more. The CDR3 DNA sequence: TGTGCCAGCAGTTACGGGACCGAGGGTGGCTACACCTTC. As protein: CASSYGTEGGYTF. The chain couples TRBV6-5 to TRBJ1-2, with TRBD1 as a possible D gene (5 bases). The germline gives CDR1 MNHEY, CDR2 SVGAGI. CDR3 length equals 13 residues. The ends were cut back, 2 bases at V and 7 bases at J, with 11 bases in the middle.